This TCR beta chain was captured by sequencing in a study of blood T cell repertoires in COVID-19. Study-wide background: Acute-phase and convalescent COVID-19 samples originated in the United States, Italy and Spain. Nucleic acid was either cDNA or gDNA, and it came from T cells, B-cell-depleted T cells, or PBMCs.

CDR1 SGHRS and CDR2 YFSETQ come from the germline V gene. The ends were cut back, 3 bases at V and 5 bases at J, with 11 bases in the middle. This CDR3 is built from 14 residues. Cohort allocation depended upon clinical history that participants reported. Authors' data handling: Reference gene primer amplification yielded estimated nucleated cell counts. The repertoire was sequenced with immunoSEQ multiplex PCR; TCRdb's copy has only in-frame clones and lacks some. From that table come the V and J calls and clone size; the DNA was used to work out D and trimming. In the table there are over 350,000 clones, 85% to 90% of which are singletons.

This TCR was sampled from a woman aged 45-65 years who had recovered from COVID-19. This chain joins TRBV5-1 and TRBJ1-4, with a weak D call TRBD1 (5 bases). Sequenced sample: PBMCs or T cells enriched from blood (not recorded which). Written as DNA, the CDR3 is TGCGCCAGCAGCTACACAGGACTAAATGAAAAACTGTTTTTT. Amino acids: CASSYTGLNEKLFF.